This paragraph reports one TCR beta chain. The data originate from a study of control samples from healthy donors and cancer patients. Sequencing used immunoSEQ multiplex PCR; TCRdb keeps in-frame clones, though not all of them. The sample carries about 140,000 clones, roughly nine tenths recorded once. The CDR3 has 15 residues. Germline V gene lookup returns CDR1 LNHNV and CDR2 YYDKDF (reference sequence). The V and J ends lost 0 bases and 3 bases, in that order; junction bases with no gene match: 2. The sequence was collected from a young man in good health. The V call is TRBV15, the J call TRBJ1-5, with TRBD1 matching over 7 bases. The sequenced sample consisted of blood. The CDR3 DNA reads TGTGCCACCAGCAGAGATACAGGGGACAATCAGCCCCAGCATTTT. Protein sequence: CATSRDTGDNQPQHF. Using reference TRBV15 and TRBJ1-5 for the parts outside the CDR3, the full variable domain is DAMVIQNPRYQVTQFGKPVTLSCSQTLNHNVMYWYQQKSSQAPKLLFHYYDKDFNNEADTPDNFQSRRPNTSFCFLDIRSPGLGDTAMYLCATSRDTGDNQPQHFGDGTRLSIL.